Listed below are T cell receptor beta chains from one sample, sequenced in a study of cytomegalovirus exposure and HLA in healthy donors. TCRdb's copy holds only in-frame clones and misses some; the assay was immunoSEQ multiplex PCR. The sample has about 150,000 clones, under 80% seen once. The sequencing sample was made of PBMCs. These receptors all stem from a man under 40 in good health and CMV-seronegative. CDR3s include the opening cysteine and the closing phenylalanine or tryptophan. Fields, in order: clone size, D gene, V gene, J gene, CDR3 protein, CDR3 DNA. A D gene is named only where the DNA matches it firmly. Size tells how often a clone was seen (once, few, many) or the class of an expanded clone, and some rows leave it out.

>NA|NA|TRBV13|TRBJ2-5
CASSLRSGDLQTQYF
TGTGCCAGCAGCTTACGGTCAGGGGATTTGCAGACCCAGTACTTC
>NA|NA|TRBV18|TRBJ1-3
CASSFTHRDGGNTIYF
TGTGCCAGCTCCTTCACGCACAGGGACGGCGGAAACACCATATATTTT
>NA|NA|TRBV19|TRBJ2-1
CASTRTADNEQFF
TGTGCCAGTACCAGGACTGCGGACAATGAGCAGTTCTTC
>NA|NA|TRBV2|TRBJ2-2
CASSGGQTNTGELFF
TGTGCCAGCAGTGGCGGACAGACCAACACCGGGGAGCTGTTTTTT
>NA|TRBD2|TRBV2|TRBJ2-2
CASRSEDGTSEDTGELFF
TGTGCCAGCAGGTCCGAAGACGGGACTAGCGAAGACACCGGGGAGCTGTTTTTT
>NA|TRBD1|TRBV27|TRBJ2-2
CASSFRTGGNTGELFF
TGTGCCAGCAGTTTTCGGACAGGGGGCAACACCGGGGAGCTGTTTTTT
>NA|TRBD1|TRBV4-3|TRBJ1-2
CASSLTGADYGYTF
TGCGCCAGCAGCCTGACAGGGGCGGACTATGGCTACACCTTC
>NA|NA|TRBV7-8|TRBJ1-4
CASSPSGGSNEKLFF
TGTGCCAGCAGCCCCAGCGGGGGGTCTAATGAAAAACTGTTTTTT
>NA|TRBD2|TRBV29-1|TRBJ2-3
CSVNGGAQSYTQYF
TGCAGCGTGAACGGGGGGGCCCAATCTTATACGCAGTATTTT
>NA|NA|TRBV19|TRBJ2-7
CASSIDSAGATYEQYF
TGTGCCAGTAGTATAGACTCGGCAGGGGCAACCTACGAGCAGTACTTC
>NA|TRBD2|TRBV5-4|TRBJ2-5
CAWGGLETQYF
TGTGCCTGGGGAGGGCTCGAGACCCAGTACTTC
>NA|TRBD1|TRBV5-1|TRBJ1-3
CASSSTGDSGNTIYF
TGCGCCAGCAGCTCAACAGGGGACTCTGGAAACACCATATATTTT
>NA|TRBD1|TRBV5-1|TRBJ2-7
CASSLTSARGIYEQYF
TGCGCCAGCAGCCTAACCTCGGCCAGGGGGATCTACGAGCAGTACTTC
>NA|TRBD1|TRBV5-4|TRBJ1-2
CASSPGTGHMDGYTF
TGTGCCAGCAGCCCCGGGACAGGCCACATGGATGGCTACACCTTC
>NA|TRBD2|TRBV5-6|TRBJ2-5
CASSLLVGTSGTIQETQYF
TGTGCCAGCAGCTTGTTAGTGGGGACTAGCGGGACCATCCAAGAGACCCAGTACTTC
>few|TRBD1|TRBV2|TRBJ1-4
CASNGQGATNEKLFF
TGTGCCAGCAATGGACAGGGGGCAACTAATGAAAAACTGTTTTTT
>NA|NA|TRBV28|TRBJ1-1
CASTPSGGLGTEAFF
TGTGCCAGCACCCCGAGTGGAGGCCTGGGCACTGAAGCTTTCTTT
>NA|TRBD1|TRBV29-1|TRBJ2-7
CSVGDRVGEQYF
TGCAGCGTTGGCGACAGGGTAGGCGAGCAGTACTTC
>NA|TRBD1|TRBV30|TRBJ2-2
CAWRQGRQLFF
TGTGCCTGGAGACAGGGGCGGCAGCTGTTTTTT
>few|TRBD1|TRBV23-1|TRBJ1-5
CASSQRIPGQGFQPQHF
TGCGCCAGCAGTCAACGAATCCCGGGACAGGGGTTTCAGCCCCAGCATTTT
>NA|NA|TRBV6-1|TRBJ2-7
CASSRGSSREQYF
TGTGCCAGCAGTCGGGGGTCTTCCCGGGAGCAGTACTTC
>NA|TRBD1|TRBV28|TRBJ2-1
CASSVTTGGIFNEQFF
TGTGCCAGCAGCGTTACGACAGGGGGCATCTTCAATGAGCAGTTCTTC
>NA|NA|TRBV6-1|TRBJ2-5
CASSEAREYQETQYF
TGTGCCAGCAGTGAAGCGAGGGAGTACCAAGAGACCCAGTACTTC
>NA|TRBD1|TRBV25-1|TRBJ1-4
CASGLTGGRTNEKLFF
TGTGCCAGCGGATTGACAGGGGGGAGGACTAATGAAAAACTGTTTTTT
>NA|TRBD1|TRBV4-2|TRBJ1-1
CASSQDQNTPGGTEAFF
TGTGCCAGCAGCCAAGATCAGAACACCCCAGGGGGGACTGAAGCTTTCTTT
>NA|NA|TRBV19|TRBJ2-7
CASSKGVFYEQYF
TGTGCCAGTAGTAAAGGGGTATTCTACGAGCAGTACTTC
>NA|NA|TRBV18|TRBJ2-3
CASSSTAPTDTQYF
TGTGCCAGCTCATCGACAGCTCCCACAGATACGCAGTATTTT
>NA|NA|TRBV9|TRBJ2-3
CASSPIGDTSTDTQYF
TGTGCCAGCAGCCCAATCGGTGATACTAGCACAGATACGCAGTATTTT
>NA|NA|TRBV7-9|TRBJ2-7
CASSLAGGAREQYF
TGTGCCAGCAGCTTAGCGGGGGGGGCGCGTGAGCAGTACTTC
>NA|TRBD1|TRBV10-3|TRBJ1-4
CAISEDRGIDEKLFF
TGTGCCATCAGTGAGGACAGGGGAATCGATGAAAAACTGTTTTTT
>once|NA|TRBV4-3|TRBJ2-4
CASSQVYGPPLAKNIQYF
TGCGCCAGCAGCCAAGTTTATGGGCCTCCCTTGGCCAAAAACATTCAGTACTTC
>NA|TRBD1|TRBV18|TRBJ2-1
CASSPDRGEYNEQFF
TGTGCCAGCTCACCTGACAGGGGTGAATACAATGAGCAGTTCTTC
>NA|TRBD1|TRBV7-8|TRBJ2-7
CASSWTGQGQSYEQYF
TGTGCCAGCAGCTGGACTGGACAGGGGCAATCCTACGAGCAGTACTTC
>NA|NA|TRBV30|TRBJ2-3
CAWSEGVSPADTQYF
TGTGCCTGGAGTGAGGGAGTATCCCCGGCAGATACGCAGTATTTT
>NA|NA|TRBV2|TRBJ2-3
CASSILGSTDTQYF
TGTGCCAGCAGTATCCTAGGTAGCACAGATACGCAGTATTTT
>NA|NA|TRBV5-8|TRBJ2-1
CASSLWDTLIYNEQFF
TGTGCCAGCAGCTTGTGGGACACCTTAATTTACAATGAGCAGTTCTTC
>NA|NA|TRBV7-3|TRBJ2-2
CASSLSGTGELFF
TGTGCCAGCAGCTTATCCGGCACCGGGGAGCTGTTTTTT
>NA|TRBD1|TRBV5-6|TRBJ2-7
CASSWGDRSYEQYF
TGTGCCAGCAGCTGGGGGGACAGGTCCTACGAGCAGTACTTC
>once|NA|TRBV4-1|TRBJ2-1
CASSLLRAHNEQFF
TGCGCCAGCAGCCTCTTGCGGGCCCACAATGAGCAGTTCTTC
>few|TRBD1|TRBV5-1|TRBJ1-1
CASSLGGTGVLNTEAFF
TGCGCCAGCAGCTTGGGGGGAACAGGGGTGCTGAACACTGAAGCTTTCTTT
>NA|NA|TRBV28|TRBJ2-7
CASSLTGTYEQYF
TGTGCCAGCAGTTTAACAGGGACCTACGAGCAGTACTTC
>NA|TRBD2|TRBV14|TRBJ2-5
CASSLGLAGVETQYF
TGTGCCAGCAGCCTTGGGCTAGCGGGGGTGGAGACCCAGTACTTC
>NA|TRBD2|TRBV5-1|TRBJ2-5
CASSSGGSEETQYF
TGCGCCAGCAGCTCGGGGGGGTCGGAAGAGACCCAGTACTTC
>NA|NA|TRBV6-1|TRBJ1-1
CASVTSQGQTAEAFF
TGTGCCAGCGTAACCTCCCAGGGACAAACCGCTGAAGCTTTCTTT
>once|NA|TRBV4-3|TRBJ2-6
CASSHLTQARANVLTF
TGCGCCAGCAGCCACCTAACTCAAGCTCGGGCCAACGTCCTGACTTTC
>NA|TRBD1|TRBV19|TRBJ2-7
CASRKQGTSGEQYF
TGTGCCAGTAGGAAACAGGGGACGTCAGGGGAGCAGTACTTC
>NA|NA|TRBV6-6|TRBJ1-1
CASSGPGKKTEAFF
TGTGCCAGCAGTGGACCGGGGAAGAAGACTGAAGCTTTCTTT
>once|NA|TRBV10-3|TRBJ1-2
CAISETAAGYTF
TGTGCCATCAGTGAGACGGCGGCGGGCTACACCTTC